This passage covers 12 T cell receptor beta chains from one sample sequenced in a study of radiotherapy plus CTLA-4 blockade in lung cancer. The data were produced by immunoSEQ multiplex PCR, yet TCRdb's version contains in-frame clones alone and is incomplete. The sample has more than 95,000 clones, around 79% seen once; the top ten hold 2.8%. This specimen consisted of peripheral blood, obtained from a patient treated with radiotherapy plus ipilimumab. The source is a human donor with non-small cell lung cancer who had a partial response to radiotherapy plus ipilimumab. Some clones in this sample may be carry-over from other donors' samples.

Comments on this clone: Other DNA sequences within the sample encode an identical CDR3. The rearrangement joins TRBV5-1 to TRBJ2-3; 8 bases map to TRBD2. There are 14 residues in the CDR3. Unmatched junction bases numbered 1, after V lost 2 bases and J lost 2 bases. Germline CDR1 and CDR2: SGHRS and YFSETQ. CDR3 sequence: CASSLAGATDTQYF. The CDR3 DNA follows: TGCGCCAGCAGCTTAGCGGGGGCCACAGATACGCAGTATTTT.

In DNA form, the CDR3 reads TGTGCCAGCAGTTTATGGACATGGAAAGGGGGATCGGGCGGAATCCAAGAGACCCAGTACTTC. This codes for CASSLWTWKGGSGGIQETQYF. The gene calls are TRBV28 and TRBJ2-5, with a possible D match to TRBD1 (6 bases). This CDR3 comprises 21 residues. CDR1 is MDHEN, CDR2 SYDVKM, per germline. V dropped 0 bases and J dropped 1 base, with 27 bases sitting between them. Full variable domain (missing parts from reference TRBV28 and TRBJ2-5): DVKVTQSSRYLVKRTGEKVFLECVQDMDHENMFWYRQDPGLGLRLIYFSYDVKMKEKGDIPEGYSVSREKKERFSLILESASTNQTSMYLCASSLWTWKGGSGGIQETQYFGPGTRLLVL.

The rearrangement links TRBV28 to TRBJ1-5; D uncertain. Germline CDR1 is MDHEN and CDR2 is SYDVKM. Trimming left V 7 bases short and J 2 bases short, with 12 bases between. The CDR3 is 14 residues long. The DNA of the CDR3 is TGTGCCAGCACCCCCTTTGGCCGCAATCAGCCCCAGCATTTT. The encoded protein is CASTPFGRNQPQHF.

The chain has TRBV2 and TRBJ1-1, with TRBD1 identical over 12 bases. The germline V gene has CDR1 SNHLY and CDR2 FYNNEI. CDR3 length equals 16 residues. The V segment lost 8 bases and the J segment 4 bases; nucleotides outside the gene matches: 11. CDR3 in amino acids: CASYLRDRGRGTEAFF. CDR3 nucleotide sequence: TGTGCCAGCTACCTCCGGGACAGGGGGCGCGGCACTGAAGCTTTCTTT.

J is TRBJ1-4 and V is TRBV5-4; 7 nucleotides match TRBD1. The CDR3 contains 15 residues. The germline V gene has CDR1 SGHNT and CDR2 YYREEE (reference sequence). After removal of 2 bases from V and 10 bases from J, the junction contained 11 bases not matched to a gene. The CDR3 DNA reads as TGTGCCAGCAGCTTAGGGCGGACAGGATCCCCAAAACTGTTTTTT. Residues: CASSLGRTGSPKLFF.

V and J are TRBV6-1 and TRBJ2-5, with D perhaps TRBD1 (6 bases). The germline V and J ends were trimmed by 1 base and 2 bases, with 17 bases remaining between them. The CDR3 extends over 17 amino acids. The germline V gene has CDR1 MNHNS and CDR2 SASEGT. For the CDR3, the DNA is TGTGCCAGCAGTGAAGTTTGGGGGCGATATTTACAAGAGACCCAGTACTTC. This gives the protein CASSEVWGRYLQETQYF.

This chain joins TRBV5-1 and TRBJ2-5, with D perhaps matching TRBD2 (6 bases). Germline V gene lookup returns CDR1 SGHRS and CDR2 YFSETQ. The CDR3 extends over 16 amino acids. Trimming took off 5 bases at V and 1 base at J, with 18 bases between the two ends. In DNA, the CDR3 is TGCGCCAGCAGACAGACGACTAGGAGAATCCAAGAGACCCAGTACTTC. Protein product: CASRQTTRRIQETQYF.

This sequence joins TRBV25-1 and TRBJ2-5; 12 nucleotides agree with TRBD2. The V gene's germline CDR1 is MGHDK and CDR2 SYGVNS. The V gene end was trimmed by 3 bases and the J gene end by 1 base; junction bases not matched to a gene: 0. The CDR3 spans 15 residues. The CDR3 DNA is TGTGCCAGCAGTGAGACTAGCGGGGGCCAAGAGACCCAGTACTTC. This codes for CASSETSGGQETQYF.

Of note for this clone: This same CDR3 is encoded by further DNA sequences in the sample. This chain links TRBV30 with TRBJ2-1; 12 nucleotides agree with TRBD2. In germline, CDR1 is GTSNPN, CDR2 SVGIG (reference sequence). There are 15 residues in the CDR3. The V gene end was trimmed by 3 bases and the J gene end by 7 bases; junction bases not matched to a gene: 7. The CDR3 DNA is TGTGCCTGGAGCCCAGGACTAGCGGGATTGAATGAGCAGTTCTTC. Encoded protein: CAWSPGLAGLNEQFF.

About this clone itself: Other DNA sequences within the sample encode an identical CDR3. The chain combines TRBV7-2 with TRBJ2-2; TRBD2 matches 9 bases. This CDR3 contains 15 residues. J gave up 3 bases and V 2 bases, and 1 base lay outside the gene matches. The germline gives CDR1 SGHTA, CDR2 FQGNSA. CDR3 sequence (DNA): TGTGCCAGCAGCTTACGCGGGGGGGACACCGGGGAGCTGTTTTTT. Translating it yields CASSLRGGDTGELFF.

The gene calls are TRBV9 and TRBJ2-1; 12 positions match TRBD2. V shed 0 bases and J 7 bases; nucleotides not matched to a gene: 14. Per the germline V gene, CDR1 is SGDLS and CDR2 is YYNGEE. The CDR3 has 19 residues. CDR3 nucleotides: TGTGCCAGCAGCGTAGGTCCTCACGGGCTAGCGGGGGGGCAGAATGAGCAGTTCTTC. Its translation: CASSVGPHGLAGGQNEQFF.

This rearrangement joins TRBV19 to TRBJ2-7; D perhaps matches TRBD2 (5 bases). CDR3 size: 13 residues. Germline CDR1 LNHDA, CDR2 SQIVND (reference sequence). Trimming shortened V by 5 bases and J by 1 base, and 9 bases separated the two germline ends. The CDR3 DNA follows: TGTGCCAGTAGTGCGCCGGGGTCCTACGAGCAGTACTTC. Residues: CASSAPGSYEQYF.